These 27 T cell receptor beta chains were sequenced from one sample in a study of blood T cell repertoires in COVID-19. Using immunoSEQ multiplex PCR, the repertoire was profiled, and TCRdb retains in-frame clones only, with some absent. The table lists a few hundred thousand clones, 82% of them singletons. The material sequenced was peripheral blood. The source of these receptors is a woman in her 70s with COVID-19, enrolled during active disease.

In its sample, this clone was seen a few times. V gene TRBV18 combines with J gene TRBJ1-2; a weak D match, TRBD1 (6 bases). Germline V gene data show CDR1 as KGHSH and CDR2 as LQKENI. The CDR3 runs 18 residues. The germline V and J ends were trimmed by 1 base and 4 bases, with 22 bases remaining between them. The CDR3 coding sequence is TGTGCCAGCTCACCACGGACAGCGAGAATCTCCGGATCCTATGGCTACACCTTC. Protein: CASSPRTARISGSYGYTF. Filled out from reference TRBV18 and TRBJ1-2, the complete variable domain reads NAGVMQNPRHLVRRRGQEARLRCSPMKGHSHVYWYRQLPEEGLKFMVYLQKENIIDESGMPKERFSAEFPKEGPSILRIQQVVRGDSAAYFCASSPRTARISGSYGYTFGSGTRLTVV.

The chain combines TRBV18 with TRBJ2-4; 8 nucleotides align to TRBD1. V was clipped by 3 bases and J by 0 bases; unmatched bases: 1. Germline V gene sequence: CDR1 KGHSH, CDR2 LQKENI. The CDR3 contains 15 residues. CDR3: CASSPTGVAKNIQYF. CDR3 DNA: TGTGCCAGCTCACCGACAGGGGTAGCCAAAAACATTCAGTACTTC.

Remarks on this clone: The sample has other DNA sequences that encode this CDR3 too. The chain employs TRBV3-1 (or the pseudogene TRBV3-2) and TRBJ1-5; D might be TRBD1 (6 bases). With 4 bases removed from V and 5 bases from J, the gap between germline ends came to 9 bases. The CDR3 contains 13 residues. Germline V gene data show CDR1 as LGHDT and CDR2 as YNNKEL (reference sequence). The CDR3 sequence is CASSRGGDQPQHF. The CDR3 bases are TGTGCCAGCAGCCGAGGGGGGGATCAGCCCCAGCATTTT.

For the CDR3, the DNA is TGTGCCAGCAGTAGGACAGGGAATAATGAAAAACTGTTTTTT. As protein: CASSRTGNNEKLFF. The chain employs TRBV6-5 and TRBJ1-4; TRBD1 aligns across 8 bases. Germline V lookup: CDR1 MNHEY, CDR2 SVGAGI. This CDR3 is 14 amino acids long. After removal of 5 bases from V and 4 bases from J, the junction contained 3 bases not matched to a gene.

The chain couples TRBV15 to TRBJ1-2, with TRBD1 matching 8 bases. The CDR3 runs 15 residues. Germline values: CDR1 LNHNV, CDR2 YYDKDF (reference sequence). Trimming took 6 bases from V and 9 from J; bases not matched to a gene: 15. DNA for the CDR3: TGTGCCACCAGGCTTAACAGGGGGAACTTCGAAAGCTACACCTTC. The encoded protein is CATRLNRGNFESYTF.

The V call is TRBV5-1, the J call TRBJ2-1; 9 bases match TRBD1. J was trimmed by 6 bases and V by 0 bases; bases with no gene match: 7. CDR3 length: 16 residues. The germline gives CDR1 SGHRS, CDR2 YFSETQ. The CDR3 DNA sequence: TGCGCCAGCAGCTTGGAAGGGACAGGGTTGGGCAATGAGCAGTTCTTC. Translation gives CASSLEGTGLGNEQFF.

The V call is TRBV19, the J call TRBJ1-5; a possible D gene is TRBD1 (6 bases). The CDR3 consists of 14 residues. The V end was cut by 3 bases, the J end by 1 base, with 7 bases between. Germline V gene sequence: CDR1 LNHDA, CDR2 SQIVND (reference sequence). This CDR3 is CASSIGQSNQPQHF. In nucleotides, the CDR3 is TGTGCCAGTAGTATCGGACAGAGCAATCAGCCCCAGCATTTT.

The V call is TRBV18, the J call TRBJ2-7; TRBD1 matches at 8 bases. Trimming took 5 bases from V and 2 from J; bases not matched to a gene: 8. The CDR3 contains 15 residues. Germline-derived CDR1 and CDR2 are KGHSH and LQKENI. The CDR3 DNA is TGTGCCAGCTCAGCCGACAGGGGACGAACCTACGAGCAGTACTTC. This sequence encodes CASSADRGRTYEQYF. The variable domain in full, completed from reference TRBV18 and TRBJ2-7, reads NAGVMQNPRHLVRRRGQEARLRCSPMKGHSHVYWYRQLPEEGLKFMVYLQKENIIDESGMPKERFSAEFPKEGPSILRIQQVVRGDSAAYFCASSADRGRTYEQYFGPGTRLTVT.

The chain has TRBV28 and TRBJ1-3, with 11 bases aligning to TRBD1. Unmatched junction bases numbered 9, after V lost 7 bases and J lost 4 bases. This CDR3 is 16 amino acids long. The germline V gene encodes CDR1 MDHEN and CDR2 SYDVKM. CDR3 bases: TGTGCCAGCACCCCCAGCAGGACAGGGGGCGGAAACACCATATATTTT. This codes for CASTPSRTGGGNTIYF.

This clone was seen a few times. This chain uses TRBV11-2 with TRBJ1-3; 10 bases align to TRBD1. The CDR3 is 16 residues long. Germline V gene data show CDR1 as SGHAT and CDR2 as FQNNGV. The trim removed 3 bases at V and 0 bases at J, leaving 2 bases unmatched. The CDR3 DNA reads as TGTGCCAGCAGCTTTCGGACAGGGGGCTCTGGAAACACCATATATTTT. Protein sequence: CASSFRTGGSGNTIYF.

This clone was observed once. V is TRBV15 and J is TRBJ2-2; 9 positions match TRBD2. In germline, CDR1 is LNHNV, CDR2 YYDKDF (reference sequence). J gave up 7 bases and V 3 bases, and 12 bases lay outside the gene matches. The CDR3 covers 17 residues. The CDR3 here is CATSSLGGGRADGELFF. CDR3 sequence (DNA): TGTGCCACCAGCAGTTTAGGCGGCGGGAGGGCGGACGGGGAGCTGTTTTTT.

The chain uses TRBV27 and TRBJ2-2; 14 bases line up with TRBD2. V gave up 6 bases and J gave up 7 bases; unmatched junction bases: 7. Per the germline V gene, CDR1 is MNHEY and CDR2 is SMNVEV (reference sequence). The CDR3 extends over 16 amino acids. CDR3 nucleotide sequence: TGTGCCAGCAGCGTGGGACTAGCGGGAGCGATCGGGGAGCTGTTTTTT. Its protein product is CASSVGLAGAIGELFF.

The chain employs TRBV5-4 and TRBJ1-2; D call uncertain. Germline loops: CDR1 SGHNT, CDR2 YYREEE (reference sequence). V lost 3 bases and J lost 3, with 12 bases in between. CDR3 length: 14 amino acids. This CDR3 reads CASSSEAGHYGYTF. In nucleotides, the CDR3 is TGTGCCAGCAGCTCGGAGGCAGGCCACTATGGCTACACCTTC.

This CDR3 reads CASSYSRSRAGNTIYF. In DNA, the CDR3 is TGTGCCAGCAGTTACTCCCGGAGTAGAGCTGGAAACACCATATATTTT. The chain carries TRBV6-5 and TRBJ1-3; D is uncertain. CDR1 and CDR2 (germline): MNHEY, SVGAGI. V lost 0 bases and J lost 2, with 11 bases in between. The CDR3 totals 16 residues.

This clone was seen a few times. This rearrangement joins TRBV28 to TRBJ1-1; D ambiguous. Germline V gives CDR1 MDHEN, CDR2 SYDVKM. Trimming cost V 7 bases and J 1 base, with 10 bases left between them. The CDR3 spans 13 residues. The CDR3 sequence is CASIVGRNTEAFF. The CDR3 DNA follows: TGTGCCAGCATAGTGGGCCGGAACACTGAAGCTTTCTTT.

The V call is TRBV5-1, the J call TRBJ1-1; no firm D call. The length of the CDR3 is 15 residues. Trimming took off 3 bases at V and 4 bases at J, with 16 bases between the two ends. Germline V gene sequence: CDR1 SGHRS, CDR2 YFSETQ. CDR3 sequence: CASSSSGRVGTEAFF. The CDR3 coding sequence is TGCGCCAGCAGCTCAAGCGGGCGAGTAGGCACTGAAGCTTTCTTT.

CDR3: CASSHTGLNYGYTF. The CDR3 DNA sequence: TGTGCCAGCAGCCATACAGGCCTCAACTATGGCTACACCTTC. This chain connects TRBV3-1 (or the pseudogene TRBV3-2) to TRBJ1-2; TRBD1 might be the D (5 bases). The germline V and J ends were trimmed by 3 bases and 2 bases, with 10 bases remaining between them. CDR1 and CDR2 from the germline V gene are LGHDT and YNNKEL (reference sequence). The CDR3 runs to 14 residues.

This clone was recorded a few times. J is TRBJ2-1 and V is TRBV5-4, with a weak D call TRBD2 (6 bases). V lost 2 bases and J lost 1, with 7 bases in between. There are 14 residues in the CDR3. CDR1 and CDR2 (germline): SGHNT, YYREEE (reference sequence). The CDR3 loop is CASSFRGSYNEQFF. In DNA form, the CDR3 reads TGTGCCAGCAGCTTCCGGGGGTCCTACAATGAGCAGTTCTTC.

This rearrangement joins TRBV6-2 or TRBV6-3 to TRBJ2-5, with TRBD2 matching 7 bases. There are 18 residues in the CDR3. Germline CDR1 reads MNHEY; CDR2 reads SVGEGT. J was trimmed by 3 bases and V by 2 bases; bases with no gene match: 15. CDR3 in amino acids: CASSYEQGRGEGEETQYF. Written as DNA, the CDR3 is TGTGCCAGCAGTTACGAGCAGGGTCGAGGGGAGGGAGAAGAGACCCAGTACTTC.

This clone was found once. The chain uses TRBV28 and TRBJ1-6, with a possible D match to TRBD1 (6 bases). The CDR3 runs to 13 residues. Germline CDR1 is MDHEN and CDR2 is SYDVKM. V shed 6 bases and J shed 7 bases, with 10 bases lying between them. The CDR3 bases are TGTGCCAGCAGACCGGACAGAAATTCACCCCTCCACTTT. The encoded protein is CASRPDRNSPLHF.

This clone turned up a few times. The rearrangement joins TRBV19 to TRBJ2-7, with D hard to call. The germline gives CDR1 LNHDA, CDR2 SQIVND (reference sequence). Trimming took off 0 bases at V and 3 bases at J, with 9 bases between the two ends. CDR3 length: 14 amino acids. CDR3 nucleotides: TGTGCCAGTAGTATAGAAAGCCCGGGCTACGAGCAGTACTTC. Protein product: CASSIESPGYEQYF.

The chain uses TRBV6-1 and TRBJ2-2; no definite D call. This CDR3 spans 16 amino acids. The germline V and J ends were trimmed by 1 base and 3 bases, with 12 bases remaining between them. Germline values: CDR1 MNHNS, CDR2 SASEGT. The CDR3 region is CASSEVYLRDTGELFF. CDR3 in DNA: TGTGCCAGCAGTGAAGTATACCTGCGAGACACCGGGGAGCTGTTTTTT.

The chain couples TRBV5-4 to TRBJ2-2, with 7 positions matching TRBD1. Germline trimming cut 4 bases from V and 3 bases from J; bases unmatched to any gene: 6. Germline CDR1 reads SGHNT; CDR2 reads YYREEE (reference sequence). The CDR3 runs to 15 residues. CDR3 nucleotides: TGTGCCAGCAGCCCCGACAGGGTGTACACCGGGGAGCTGTTTTTT. Protein: CASSPDRVYTGELFF.

The V call is TRBV5-8, the J call TRBJ2-6; D may be TRBD1 (5 bases). With 1 base removed from V and 3 bases from J, the gap between germline ends came to 8 bases. Germline CDR1 reads SGHTS; CDR2 reads YDEGEE. CDR3 size: 15 residues. Here the CDR3 reads CASSLWGGGANVLTF. The CDR3 region has the DNA TGTGCCAGCAGCTTGTGGGGCGGTGGGGCCAACGTCCTGACTTTC.

At least ten counts were recorded for this clone. The J gene is TRBJ2-5, the V gene TRBV14, with 8 bases identical to TRBD2. The CDR3 extends over 13 amino acids. The V gene's germline CDR1 is SGHDN and CDR2 FVKESK. The V segment lost 3 bases and the J segment 9 bases; nucleotides outside the gene matches: 6. The chain's CDR3 is CASSHGRTSPQYF. The DNA for the CDR3 is TGTGCCAGCAGCCACGGAAGGACTAGCCCCCAGTACTTC.

This chain joins TRBV2 and TRBJ2-6; no clear D. Trimming pared 6 bases from V and 0 bases from J, leaving 12 bases between. The CDR3 is made up of 16 amino acids. The germline gives CDR1 SNHLY, CDR2 FYNNEI. CDR3 nucleotides: TGTGCCAGCAGACCCTCCCCGCGCTCTGGGGCCAACGTCCTGACTTTC. This translates into CASRPSPRSGANVLTF.

This chain links TRBV5-4 with TRBJ1-1; 7 nucleotides match TRBD1. Germline V gene data show CDR1 as SGHNT and CDR2 as YYREEE (reference sequence). The CDR3 loop spans 14 amino acids. V gave up 4 bases and J gave up 5 bases; unmatched junction bases: 8. CDR3 sequence: CASSQNRGGTEAFF. The DNA of the CDR3 is TGTGCCAGCAGCCAGAACAGGGGCGGGACTGAAGCTTTCTTT. The full variable domain, with the rest looked up from reference TRBV5-4 and TRBJ1-1, is ETGVTQSPTHLIKTRGQQVTLRCSSQSGHNTVSWYQQALGQGPQFIFQYYREEENGRGNFPPRFSGLQFPNYSSELNVNALELDDSALYLCASSQNRGGTEAFFGQGTRLTVV.